These 14 T cell receptor beta chains share one sample of origin, sequenced in a study of T cell repertoires in cytomegalovirus infection. From the reads, TCRdb called clonotypes with MiXCR, one entry per CDR3 protein. The top ten hold about 2.8% of the sample, which has 680,000 or so distinct CDR3 sequences, 35% to 45% seen once. The sequenced material came from PBMCs. All receptors derive from a human donor in good health (CMV status not recorded). Some clones in this sample may be carry-over from other donors' samples.

The chain recombines TRBV2 with TRBJ2-1, with 8 bases matching TRBD1. The CDR3 covers 15 residues. Germline V gene data show CDR1 as SNHLY and CDR2 as FYNNEI. The ends lost 5 bases at V and 7 bases at J; junction bases unmatched: 10. CDR3 sequence: CASSSDRVGGNEQFF. The CDR3 region has the DNA TGTGCCAGCAGTTCGGACAGGGTAGGAGGGAATGAGCAGTTCTTC.

There are many counts of this clonotype. The J gene is TRBJ1-6, the V gene TRBV7-8; 7 nucleotides match TRBD1. The germline CDR1 and CDR2 sequences are SGHVS and FQNEAQ. V lost 2 bases, J lost 0 bases, and 13 bases stayed unmatched. The CDR3 has 20 residues. The CDR3 DNA reads as TGTGCCAGCAGCTTATCCATGATCGGGACAGAGAGCTCCTATAATTCACCCCTCCACTTT. Translated: CASSLSMIGTESSYNSPLHF.

This chain connects TRBV5-1 to TRBJ1-1; D is unresolved. Trimming cost V 5 bases and J 2 bases, with 13 bases left between them. The CDR3 contains 14 residues. Germline CDR1 SGHRS, CDR2 YFSETQ. The CDR3 DNA follows: TGCGCCAGCAGGAAACAGACCTCTAACACTGAAGCTTTCTTT. As protein: CASRKQTSNTEAFF.

This rearrangement joins TRBV7-9 to TRBJ1-2; D ambiguous. V shed 1 base and J shed 8 bases, with 14 bases lying between them. CDR1 and CDR2 (germline): SEHNR, FQNEAQ (reference sequence). There are 14 residues in the CDR3. In DNA, the CDR3 is TGTGCCAGCAGCTTAGGGGCCCATGGGGAAGGCTACACCTTC. It encodes CASSLGAHGEGYTF. Full variable domain (missing parts from reference TRBV7-9 and TRBJ1-2): DTGVSQNPRHKITKRGQNVTFRCDPISEHNRLYWYRQTLGQGPEFLTYFQNEAQLEKSRLLSDRFSAERPKGSFSTLEIQRTEQGDSAMYLCASSLGAHGEGYTFGSGTRLTVV.

As regards this clonotype: The CDR3 ends on some other residue instead of the conserved phenylalanine or tryptophan, so this is likely a read error. V is TRBV6-6 and J is TRBJ1-5, with D possibly matching TRBD1 (5 bases). The V end was cut by 6 bases, the J end by 0 bases, with 18 bases between. Germline loops: CDR1 MNHNY, CDR2 SVGAGI (reference sequence). The CDR3 sequence is 17 residues long. The CDR3 loop is CASRYYPGLNSNQPQHC. The CDR3 DNA sequence: TGTGCCAGCAGGTATTATCCAGGGCTAAATAGCAATCAGCCCCAGCATTGT.

In this sample, this clonotype turned up many times. This chain joins TRBV28 and TRBJ1-1; D gene ambiguous. In germline, CDR1 is MDHEN, CDR2 SYDVKM. The V end was cut by 1 base, the J end by 3 bases, with 3 bases between. The CDR3 is 12 residues long. CDR3 DNA sequence: TGTGCCAGCAGTTTATTTGACACTGAAGCTTTCTTT. Translation: CASSLFDTEAFF.

CDR3 residues: CSASVSPHNQPQHF. DNA for the CDR3: TGCAGTGCTAGTGTATCGCCACACAATCAGCCCCAGCATTTT. The chain has TRBV20-1 and TRBJ1-5; D unclear. The length of the CDR3 is 14 residues. Germline V CDR1 and CDR2: DFQATT, SNEGSKA (reference sequence). The V gene lost 3 bases and the J gene lost 3 bases, with 12 bases spanning the gap.

This clonotype has more than one count but fewer than ten. This chain joins TRBV7-2 and TRBJ2-3; 7 positions match TRBD2. The CDR3 length is 15 residues. Germline V lookup: CDR1 SGHTA, CDR2 FQGNSA. The trim removed 4 bases at V and 7 bases at J, leaving 11 bases unmatched. The CDR3: CASSSAAGPGNTQYF. The CDR3 DNA reads TGTGCCAGCAGCTCCGCAGCGGGACCGGGTAATACGCAGTATTTT. Combining the CDR3 with reference TRBV7-2 and TRBJ2-3 gives the whole variable domain GAGVSQSPSNKVTEKGKDVELRCDPISGHTALYWYRQSLGQGLEFLIYFQGNSAPDKSGLPSDRFSAERTGGSVSTLTIQRTQQEDSAVYLCASSSAAGPGNTQYFGPGTRLTVL.

This chain links TRBV20-1 with TRBJ2-1; 8 nucleotides line up with TRBD2. V trimming: 7 bases; J trimming: 0 bases; junction bases outside the gene matches: 20. Germline CDR1 reads DFQATT; CDR2 reads SNEGSKA (reference sequence). CDR3 length: 19 amino acids. This CDR3 is CSVSRAGGGLLSSYNEQFF. In DNA form, the CDR3 reads TGCAGTGTTTCAAGAGCCGGGGGGGGACTTCTAAGCTCCTACAATGAGCAGTTCTTC.

This clonotype occurred once. The chain links TRBV6-6 to TRBJ2-5; TRBD1 matches 7 bases. The DNA end favors TRBJ2-1, so the J call may be wrong. The CDR3 runs to 15 residues. Germline lookup yields CDR1 MNHNY and CDR2 SVGAGI (reference sequence). CDR3 DNA: TGTGCCAGCCAACATGGGGACAGTCTCCAAGAGACCCAGTTCTTC. It translates to CASQHGDSLQETQFF.

CDR3 in amino acids: CASQRGGSTDTQYF. The CDR3 DNA reads TGTGCCAGCCAGCGGGGGGGGTCGACAGATACGCAGTATTTT. The J gene is TRBJ2-3, the V gene TRBV2, with 10 bases that match TRBD2. Germline V gives CDR1 SNHLY, CDR2 FYNNEI. V was clipped by 8 bases and J by 3 bases; unmatched bases: 5. CDR3 length: 14 amino acids.

The genes are TRBV7-3 and TRBJ1-1; a weak D match, TRBD1 (6 bases). Trimming took off 2 bases at V and 4 bases at J, with 11 bases between the two ends. This CDR3 has 14 residues. Germline loops: CDR1 SGHTA, CDR2 FQGTGA. CDR3 sequence reads: CASSLGGGATEAFF. CDR3 in DNA: TGTGCCAGCAGCTTAGGGGGGGGGGCCACTGAAGCTTTCTTT.

This sequence joins TRBV30 and TRBJ1-6; 8 positions match TRBD1. The CDR3 extends over 14 amino acids. Germline V gene data show CDR1 as GTSNPN and CDR2 as SVGIG (reference sequence). Trimming at V came to 0 bases and at J to 8 bases, leaving 3 bases not matched to a gene. CDR3 in amino acids: CAWSVTGVDSPLHF. The CDR3, as DNA: TGTGCCTGGAGTGTGACAGGGGTTGATTCACCCCTCCACTTT.

This clonotype showed up many times. V and J are TRBV28 and TRBJ1-6; 7 positions match TRBD1. Trimming removed 6 bases from V and 0 bases from J; junction bases left unmatched: 11. The CDR3 contains 18 residues. Germline loops: CDR1 MDHEN, CDR2 SYDVKM. CDR3: CASRPRTGSSSYNSPLHF. The CDR3 DNA reads as TGTGCCAGCAGACCTAGGACAGGCTCCAGCTCCTATAATTCACCCCTCCACTTT.